Listed below are T cell receptor beta chains from one sample, sequenced in a study of T cell responses to AZD1222 COVID-19 vaccine. Only in-frame clones appear in the TCRdb table, and some are missing; sequencing was by immunoSEQ multiplex PCR. The sample includes some 70,000 clones, 75% to 90% of them seen just once. The material sequenced was peripheral blood, taken 28 days after the second AZD1222 dose. The receptors come from an adult who received the AZD1222 COVID-19 vaccine. CDR3s include the opening cysteine and the closing phenylalanine or tryptophan. The order of the fields is CDR3 length, V gene, D gene, clone size, J gene, CDR3 protein, CDR3 DNA. A D gene is named only where the DNA matches it firmly. Only part of the rows carry a size: once, few, many, or a class if the clone is expanded.

>15|TRBV30|-|-|TRBJ1-6
CAWSVPDGWNSPLHF
TGTGCCTGGAGTGTACCGGACGGGTGGAATTCACCCCTCCACTTT
>13|TRBV10-3|-|-|TRBJ1-3
CAISPAGRNTIYF
TGTGCCATATCACCCGCCGGGAGAAACACCATATATTTT
>9|TRBV20-1|-|-|TRBJ2-7
CSASHEQYF
TGCAGTGCTAGCCACGAGCAGTACTTC
>15|TRBV15|TRBD1|-|TRBJ2-7
CATSRVPGQFHEQYF
TGTGCCACCAGCAGAGTTCCGGGACAGTTCCACGAGCAGTACTTC
>11|TRBV29-1|-|-|TRBJ1-5
CSVGENQPQHF
TGCAGCGTTGGTGAAAATCAGCCCCAGCATTTT
>13|TRBV10-2|TRBD1|-|TRBJ1-6
CASKGQVNSPLHF
TGCGCCAGCAAGGGACAGGTCAATTCACCCCTCCACTTT
>15|TRBV7-7|-|-|TRBJ2-3
CASSPRVGSTDTQYF
TGTGCTAGCAGCCCAAGAGTGGGTAGCACAGATACGCAGTATTTT
>14|TRBV6-2/TRBV6-3|-|-|TRBJ1-5
CASSYSGSYQPQHF
TGTGCCAGCAGTTACTCGGGGTCATATCAGCCCCAGCATTTT
>15|TRBV28|TRBD2|-|TRBJ2-7
CASRSGTSQTYEQYF
TGTGCCAGCAGGAGCGGGACTAGCCAGACCTACGAGCAGTACTTC
>15|TRBV5-1|-|once|TRBJ2-7
CASSLVGRTDYEQYF
TGCGCCAGCAGCTTGGTGGGCAGAACCGACTACGAGCAGTACTTC
>14|TRBV7-8|-|-|TRBJ1-1
CASSGFGQNTEAFF
TGTGCCAGCAGCGGATTTGGACAGAACACTGAAGCTTTCTTT
>13|TRBV12-3/TRBV12-4|-|-|TRBJ2-2
CASRRTRTGELFF
TGTGCCAGCAGACGGACCCGAACCGGGGAGCTGTTTTTT
>16|TRBV24-1|TRBD1|-|TRBJ1-4
CATSENRQGDNEKLFF
TGTGCCACCAGTGAGAACCGACAGGGAGATAATGAAAAACTGTTTTTT
>13|TRBV6-5|-|-|TRBJ1-1
CASRLTGSTEAFF
TGTGCCAGCAGACTCACAGGGTCCACTGAAGCTTTCTTT
>13|TRBV7-3|TRBD1|-|TRBJ2-5
CASSGDSLETQYF
TGTGCCAGCAGCGGGGACAGTCTAGAGACCCAGTACTTC
>14|TRBV18|-|-|TRBJ1-5
CASSPGFGEQPQHF
TGTGCCAGCTCACCAGGTTTTGGCGAGCAGCCCCAGCATTTT
>17|TRBV4-1|TRBD1|-|TRBJ1-6
CASSQVKGQPVNSPLHF
TGCGCCAGCAGCCAAGTCAAGGGACAGCCTGTTAATTCACCCCTCCACTTT
>14|TRBV3-1/TRBV3-2|TRBD1|-|TRBJ1-6
CATRRDRPNSPLHF
TGTGCCACCCGAAGGGACAGACCCAATTCACCCCTCCACTTT
>16|TRBV5-6|TRBD2|few|TRBJ2-3
CASSLTSGGTTDTQYF
TGTGCCAGCAGCCTGACTAGCGGGGGCACCACAGATACGCAGTATTTT
>13|TRBV29-1|-|few|TRBJ1-5
CSVQQGFNQPQHF
TGCAGCGTTCAACAGGGCTTCAATCAGCCCCAGCATTTT
>17|TRBV7-2|TRBD2|-|TRBJ2-5
CASSPGTSGGAGETQYF
TGTGCCAGCAGCCCCGGGACTAGCGGGGGGGCGGGCGAGACCCAGTACTTC
>13|TRBV7-3|-|-|TRBJ2-7
CASSLWAGAEQYF
TGTGCCAGCAGCTTATGGGCGGGGGCGGAGCAGTACTTC
>14|TRBV4-1|-|-|TRBJ1-5
CASSGVRGNQPQHF
TGCGCCAGCAGCGGGGTTCGTGGCAATCAGCCCCAGCATTTT
>15|TRBV18|TRBD1|-|TRBJ1-1
CASSPRTGQNTEAFF
TGTGCCAGCTCACCCAGGACAGGACAAAACACTGAAGCTTTCTTT
>15|TRBV5-1|TRBD2|once|TRBJ2-1
CASSELAGGYNEQFF
TGCGCCAGCAGCGAACTAGCGGGGGGATACAATGAGCAGTTCTTC
>14|TRBV19|-|once|TRBJ2-5
CASSTGGRGETQYF
TGTGCCAGTAGTACCGGGGGAAGGGGTGAGACCCAGTACTTC
>13|TRBV2|-|-|TRBJ1-2
CASRAQGDGGYTF
TGTGCCAGCAGGGCTCAGGGAGACGGTGGCTACACCTTC
>14|TRBV6-2/TRBV6-3|TRBD2|-|TRBJ2-3
CASSTGLAVHTQYF
TGTGCCAGCAGTACGGGACTAGCGGTCCATACGCAGTATTTT
>11|TRBV29-1|-|-|TRBJ2-2
CSAWGAGELFF
TGCAGCGCCTGGGGGGCCGGGGAGCTGTTTTTT
>15|TRBV4-1|-|-|TRBJ1-4
CASSLGRGADEKLFF
TGCGCCAGCAGCCTCGGGAGGGGCGCTGATGAAAAACTGTTTTTT
>15|TRBV6-2/TRBV6-3|-|few|TRBJ2-7
CASSFSSGGPYEQYF
TGTGCCAGCAGTTTTTCATCTGGCGGCCCCTACGAGCAGTACTTC
>12|TRBV7-2|-|-|TRBJ2-2
CASSLVTGELFF
TGTGCCAGCAGCTTAGTCACCGGGGAGCTGTTTTTT
>15|TRBV7-9|-|-|TRBJ1-1
CASSLGQVTNTEAFF
TGTGCCAGCAGCTTAGGACAGGTTACGAACACTGAAGCTTTCTTT
>14|TRBV10-1|-|-|TRBJ1-5
CASSESGVEQPQHF
TGCGCCAGCAGTGAGTCAGGGGTGGAACAGCCCCAGCATTTT
>18|TRBV5-6|TRBD1|-|TRBJ2-6
CASSPVPGQGGGANVLTF
TGTGCCAGCAGCCCGGTCCCGGGACAGGGTGGTGGGGCCAACGTCCTGACTTTC
>15|TRBV6-5|TRBD1|-|TRBJ1-2
CASSNSRNQGEGYTF
TGTGCCAGTTCGAATAGCCGAAATCAGGGGGAAGGCTACACCTTC
>15|TRBV25-1|-|-|TRBJ1-1
CASRFDTGGYTEAFF
TGTGCCAGCCGGTTTGACACAGGCGGCTACACTGAAGCTTTCTTT
>12|TRBV12-3/TRBV12-4|-|few|TRBJ1-2
CASRNRVRGYTF
TGTGCCAGCAGAAACAGGGTCAGGGGCTACACCTTC
>12|TRBV10-3|TRBD1|-|TRBJ1-1
CAISTDRGEAFF
TGTGCCATCAGTACGGACAGGGGTGAAGCTTTCTTT
>14|TRBV30|TRBD2|once|TRBJ2-3
CAWDTSGGAGAQYF
TGTGCCTGGGACACTAGCGGGGGGGCCGGAGCGCAGTATTTT
>14|TRBV6-2/TRBV6-3|TRBD1|-|TRBJ2-7
CASSRDRAIYEQYF
TGTGCCAGCAGTAGGGACAGGGCGATCTACGAGCAGTACTTC
>14|TRBV6-4|TRBD2|-|TRBJ2-5
CASSLAGGQETQYF
TGTGCCAGCAGTTTAGCGGGGGGACAAGAGACCCAGTACTTC
>12|TRBV18|TRBD1|once|TRBJ2-7
CASSRDRDEQYF
TGTGCCAGCTCAAGGGACAGGGACGAGCAGTACTTC
>13|TRBV12-3/TRBV12-4|-|-|TRBJ1-2
CASSEQGNYGYTF
TGTGCCAGCAGTGAACAGGGCAACTATGGCTACACCTTC
>17|TRBV4-3|-|-|TRBJ2-2
CASSQEPPGGTTGELFF
TGCGCCAGCAGCCAAGAGCCCCCGGGGGGCACCACCGGGGAGCTGTTTTTT
>14|TRBV28|-|-|TRBJ2-7
CASSFQGRISEQYF
TGTGCCAGCAGTTTCCAGGGACGGATTTCTGAGCAGTACTTC
>14|TRBV9|TRBD1|-|TRBJ1-2
CASSLIQGISGYTF
TGTGCCAGCAGCCTTATACAGGGGATCAGCGGCTACACCTTC
>16|TRBV9|-|-|TRBJ1-6
CASSVDGSSYNSPLHF
TGTGCCAGCAGCGTAGACGGGAGCTCCTATAATTCACCCCTCCACTTT
>15|TRBV10-3|TRBD1|-|TRBJ2-5
CAISDEGQGVETQYF
TGTGCCATCAGTGATGAGGGACAGGGGGTCGAGACCCAGTACTTC
>16|TRBV6-5|-|-|TRBJ2-2
CASSYSPALKTGELFF
TGTGCCAGCAGTTACTCTCCAGCTCTAAAAACCGGGGAGCTGTTTTTT
>13|TRBV4-2|TRBD1|-|TRBJ2-1
CASSSQGGNEQFF
TGTGCCAGCAGCTCACAGGGGGGAAATGAGCAGTTCTTC
>15|TRBV28|TRBD1|-|TRBJ2-7
CASSPAGQGNDEQYF
TGTGCCAGCAGTCCGGCGGGACAGGGGAACGACGAGCAGTACTTC
>14|TRBV3-1/TRBV3-2|-|-|TRBJ2-5
CASSRWGRRETQYF
TGTGCCAGCAGCCGTTGGGGTAGGAGGGAGACCCAGTACTTC
>15|TRBV6-2/TRBV6-3|-|-|TRBJ2-7
CASSYSGGTPGEQYF
TGTGCCAGCAGTTACTCAGGGGGGACCCCTGGCGAGCAGTACTTC
>14|TRBV2|-|once|TRBJ2-3
CASSELVRTDTQYF
TGTGCCAGCAGTGAACTGGTCAGGACAGATACGCAGTATTTT
>13|TRBV30|-|-|TRBJ1-3
CAWSEFSGNTIYF
TGTGCCTGGTCCGAGTTTTCTGGAAACACCATATATTTT
>14|TRBV5-4|-|-|TRBJ2-3
CASSPRLVPDTQYF
TGTGCCAGCAGCCCCCGACTAGTGCCAGATACGCAGTATTTT